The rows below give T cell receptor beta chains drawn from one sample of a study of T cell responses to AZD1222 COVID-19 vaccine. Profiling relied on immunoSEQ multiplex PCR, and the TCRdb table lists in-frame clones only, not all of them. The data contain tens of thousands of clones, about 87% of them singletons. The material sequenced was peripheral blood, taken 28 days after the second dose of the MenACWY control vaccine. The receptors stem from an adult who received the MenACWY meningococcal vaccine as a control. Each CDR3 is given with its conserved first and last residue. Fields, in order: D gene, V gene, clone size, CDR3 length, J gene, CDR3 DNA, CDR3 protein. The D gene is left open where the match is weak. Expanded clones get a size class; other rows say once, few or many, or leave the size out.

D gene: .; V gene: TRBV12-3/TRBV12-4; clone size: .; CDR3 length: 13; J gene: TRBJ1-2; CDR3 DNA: TGTGCCAGCAGCCCCGGATTAGCTTATGGCTACACCTTC; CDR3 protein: CASSPGLAYGYTF
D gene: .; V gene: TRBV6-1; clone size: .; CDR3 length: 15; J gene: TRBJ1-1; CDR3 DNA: TGTGCCAGCAGTGAATTGGTGGTGGGGGGAACTGAAGCTTTCTTT; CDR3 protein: CASSELVVGGTEAFF
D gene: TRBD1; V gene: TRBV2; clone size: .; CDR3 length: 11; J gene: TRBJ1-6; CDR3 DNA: TGTGCCAGCGCCGAAGACAGGGTAAACCACTTT; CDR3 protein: CASAEDRVNHF
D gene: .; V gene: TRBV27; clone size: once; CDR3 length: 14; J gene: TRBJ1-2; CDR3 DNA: TGTGCCAGCAGTATCGACAGGCTTAACTATGGCTACACCTTC; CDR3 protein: CASSIDRLNYGYTF
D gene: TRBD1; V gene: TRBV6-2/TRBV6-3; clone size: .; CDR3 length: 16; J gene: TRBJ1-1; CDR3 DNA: TGTGCCAGCAGCCGAAGCCGGGACAGGGGCAACACTGAAGCTTTCTTT; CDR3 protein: CASSRSRDRGNTEAFF
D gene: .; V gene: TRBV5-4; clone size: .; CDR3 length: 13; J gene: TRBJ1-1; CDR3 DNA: TGTGCCAGCAGCTTGTCCCCTTTTACTGAAGCTTTCTTT; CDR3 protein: CASSLSPFTEAFF
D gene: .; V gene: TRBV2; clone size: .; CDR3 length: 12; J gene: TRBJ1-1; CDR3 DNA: TGTGCCAGCACGCTTTCGGGGACTGAAGCTTTCTTT; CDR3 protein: CASTLSGTEAFF
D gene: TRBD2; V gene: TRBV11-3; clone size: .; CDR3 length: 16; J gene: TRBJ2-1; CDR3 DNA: TGTGCCAGCAGCTTAAGACTAGCGGGGGGGCACAATGAGCAGTTCTTC; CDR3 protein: CASSLRLAGGHNEQFF
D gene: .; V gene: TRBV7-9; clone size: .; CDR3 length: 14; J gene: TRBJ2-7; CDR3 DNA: TGTGCCAGCAGCTTAGAGACTGCCATGGGGGAGCAGTACTTC; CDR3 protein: CASSLETAMGEQYF
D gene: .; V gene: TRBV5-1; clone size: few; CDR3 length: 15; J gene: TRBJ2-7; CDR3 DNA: TGCGCCAGCAGCTTGGAAGGGAGGGGGCGCCACGAGCAGTACTTC; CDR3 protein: CASSLEGRGRHEQYF
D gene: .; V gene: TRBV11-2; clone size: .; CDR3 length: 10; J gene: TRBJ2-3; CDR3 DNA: TGTGCCAGCAGGGGGTATACGCAGTATTTT; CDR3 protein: CASRGYTQYF
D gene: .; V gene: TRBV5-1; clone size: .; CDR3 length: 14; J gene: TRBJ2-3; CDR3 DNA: TGCGCCAGCAGCCCGATATCTGCCACAGATACGCAGTATTTT; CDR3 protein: CASSPISATDTQYF
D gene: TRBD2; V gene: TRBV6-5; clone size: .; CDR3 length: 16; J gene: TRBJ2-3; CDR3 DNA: TGTGCCAGCAGTTACGGCGGGGGGGGTTCTGGAGATACGCAGTATTTT; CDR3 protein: CASSYGGGGSGDTQYF
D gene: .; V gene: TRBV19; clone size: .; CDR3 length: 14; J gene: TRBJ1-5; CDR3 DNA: TGTGCCAGCTCCGGACCGAATCGCAATCAGCCCCAGCATTTT; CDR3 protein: CASSGPNRNQPQHF
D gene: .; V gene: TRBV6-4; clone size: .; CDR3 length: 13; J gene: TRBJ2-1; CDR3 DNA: TGTGCCAGCAGTGGGAGTGCCGCCAATGAGCAGTTCTTC; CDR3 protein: CASSGSAANEQFF
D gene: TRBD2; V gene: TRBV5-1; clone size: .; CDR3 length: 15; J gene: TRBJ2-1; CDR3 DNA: TGCGCCAGCAGCTTACTAGCGGGGGGAACCAATGAGCAGTTCTTC; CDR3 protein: CASSLLAGGTNEQFF
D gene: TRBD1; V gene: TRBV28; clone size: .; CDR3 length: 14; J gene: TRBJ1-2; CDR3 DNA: TGTGCCAGCAGTTTGGGACAGATTAACTATGGCTACACCTTC; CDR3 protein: CASSLGQINYGYTF
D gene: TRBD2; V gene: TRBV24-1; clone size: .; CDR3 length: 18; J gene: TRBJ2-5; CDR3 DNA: TGTGCCACCAGTGACTCCGCCTTACGGAGCGGGGGCCAAGAGACCCAGTACTTC; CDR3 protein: CATSDSALRSGGQETQYF
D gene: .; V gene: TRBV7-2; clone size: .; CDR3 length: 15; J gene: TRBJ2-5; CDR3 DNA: TGTGCCAGCAGCTTATCTGCGGGGTCTGAGGAGACCCAGTACTTC; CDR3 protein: CASSLSAGSEETQYF
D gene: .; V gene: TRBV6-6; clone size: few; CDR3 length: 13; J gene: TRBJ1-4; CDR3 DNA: TGTGCCAGCAGTCTTTCCATCCCCCATGAACTGTTTTTT; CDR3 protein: CASSLSIPHELFF
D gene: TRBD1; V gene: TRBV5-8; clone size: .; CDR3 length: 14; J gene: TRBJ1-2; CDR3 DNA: TGTGCCAGCAGCGTTGGACAGGGGGCTTATGGCTACACCTTC; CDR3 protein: CASSVGQGAYGYTF
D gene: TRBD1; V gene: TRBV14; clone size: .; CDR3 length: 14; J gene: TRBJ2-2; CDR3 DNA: TGTGCCAGCACCGGGACAGTAATCACCGGGGAGCTGTTTTTT; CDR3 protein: CASTGTVITGELFF
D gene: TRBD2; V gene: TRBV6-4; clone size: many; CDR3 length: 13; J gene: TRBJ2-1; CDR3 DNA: TGTGCCAGCAGTGACTCCCCTAGCGGTGAGCAGTTCTTC; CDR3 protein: CASSDSPSGEQFF
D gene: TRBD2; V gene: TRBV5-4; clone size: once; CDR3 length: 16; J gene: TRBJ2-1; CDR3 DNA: TGTGCCAGCAGCTCGGGAGGGGGGAGCTCCTACAATGAGCAGTTCTTC; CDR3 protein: CASSSGGGSSYNEQFF
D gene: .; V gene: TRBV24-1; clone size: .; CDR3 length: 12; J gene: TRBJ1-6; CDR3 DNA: TGTGCCACCAGCCCTTCGAATTCACCCCTCCACTTT; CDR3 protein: CATSPSNSPLHF
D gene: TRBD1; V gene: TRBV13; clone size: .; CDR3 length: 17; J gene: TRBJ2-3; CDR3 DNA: TGTGCCAGCAGCATCAGGACAGGGGGCGCGGACACAGATACGCAGTATTTT; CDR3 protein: CASSIRTGGADTDTQYF
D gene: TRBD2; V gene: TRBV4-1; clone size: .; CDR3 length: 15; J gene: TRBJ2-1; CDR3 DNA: TGCGCCAGCAGCCAAAATCTAGCGGGGCCGAATGAGCAGTTCTTC; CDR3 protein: CASSQNLAGPNEQFF
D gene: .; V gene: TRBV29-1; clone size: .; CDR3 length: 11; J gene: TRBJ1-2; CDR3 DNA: TGCAGCGTTGTAGTCGGGGGGGACTACACCTTC; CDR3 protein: CSVVVGGDYTF
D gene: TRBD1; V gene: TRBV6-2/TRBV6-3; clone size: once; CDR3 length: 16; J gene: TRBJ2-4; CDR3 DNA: TGTGCCAGCAGTTACTACGACAGGGTAGCCAAAAACATTCAGTACTTC; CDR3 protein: CASSYYDRVAKNIQYF
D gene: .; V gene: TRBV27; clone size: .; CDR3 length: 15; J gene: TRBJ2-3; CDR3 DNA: TGTGCCAGCAGTTTGAGCCCGTCCAATACAGATACGCAGTATTTT; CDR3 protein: CASSLSPSNTDTQYF
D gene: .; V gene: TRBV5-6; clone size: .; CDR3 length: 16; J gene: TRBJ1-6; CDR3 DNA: TGTGCCAGCAGCTTGGATACAGGGATTTTTGATTCACCCCTCCACTTT; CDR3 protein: CASSLDTGIFDSPLHF
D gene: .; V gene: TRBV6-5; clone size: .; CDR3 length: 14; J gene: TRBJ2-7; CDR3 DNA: TGTGCCAGCAGTTACTCGAGCAGCTCCTACGAGCAGTACTTC; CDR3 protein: CASSYSSSSYEQYF
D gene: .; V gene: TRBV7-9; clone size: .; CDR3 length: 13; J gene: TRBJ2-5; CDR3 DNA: TGTGCCAGCAGCCCTACGACAGGAGAGACCCAGTACTTC; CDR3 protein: CASSPTTGETQYF
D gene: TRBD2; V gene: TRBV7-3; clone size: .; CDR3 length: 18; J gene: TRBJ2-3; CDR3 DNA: TGTGCCAGCAGCTTAAGTCCCCCACTAGCGGGGGGCACAGATACGCAGTATTTT; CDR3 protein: CASSLSPPLAGGTDTQYF
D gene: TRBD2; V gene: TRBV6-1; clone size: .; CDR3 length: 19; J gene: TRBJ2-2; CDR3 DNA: TGTGCCAGCAGTGAAGCGGGTCAGCGGGGGGGCCGGTTCACCGGGGAGCTGTTTTTT; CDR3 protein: CASSEAGQRGGRFTGELFF
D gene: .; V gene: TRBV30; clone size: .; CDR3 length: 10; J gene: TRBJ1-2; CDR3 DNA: TGTGCCTGGAGTGGGGAGGGCTACACCTTC; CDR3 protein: CAWSGEGYTF
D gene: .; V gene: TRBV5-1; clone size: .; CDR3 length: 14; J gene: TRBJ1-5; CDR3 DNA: TGCGCCAGCAGCTTGGAGGGGGGCGGTCAGCCCCAGCATTTT; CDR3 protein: CASSLEGGGQPQHF
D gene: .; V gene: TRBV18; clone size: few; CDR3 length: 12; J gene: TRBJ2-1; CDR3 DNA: TGTGCCAGCTCACCTCAAGCGAATGAGCAGTTCTTC; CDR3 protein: CASSPQANEQFF
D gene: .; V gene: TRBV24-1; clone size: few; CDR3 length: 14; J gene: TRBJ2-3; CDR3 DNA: TGTGCCACTGCTGAGACAGGCTCCACAGATACGCAGTATTTT; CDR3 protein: CATAETGSTDTQYF
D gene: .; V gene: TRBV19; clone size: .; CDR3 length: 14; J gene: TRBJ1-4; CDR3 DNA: TGTGCCAGTAGTATGAACAACCCTTCGGAAAAACTGTTTTTT; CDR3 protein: CASSMNNPSEKLFF
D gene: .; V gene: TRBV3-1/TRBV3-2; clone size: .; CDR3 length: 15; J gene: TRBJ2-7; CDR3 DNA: TGTGCCAGCAGCCAAGGTACGCACGGAGCCTACGAGCAGTACTTC; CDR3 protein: CASSQGTHGAYEQYF
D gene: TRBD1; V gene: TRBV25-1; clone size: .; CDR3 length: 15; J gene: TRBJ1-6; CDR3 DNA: TGTGCCAGCAGTGTCGGGGACAGGAATAATTCACCCCTCCACTTT; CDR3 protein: CASSVGDRNNSPLHF
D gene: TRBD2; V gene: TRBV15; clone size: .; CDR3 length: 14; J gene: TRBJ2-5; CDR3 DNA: TGTGCCACCAGCGGGCGGGGGGGCGGTGAGACCCAGTACTTC; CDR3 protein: CATSGRGGGETQYF
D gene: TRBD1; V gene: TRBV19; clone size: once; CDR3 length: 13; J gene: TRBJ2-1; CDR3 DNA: TGTGCCAGCAGGGACAGGGGCGTCAATGAGCAGTTCTTC; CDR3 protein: CASRDRGVNEQFF
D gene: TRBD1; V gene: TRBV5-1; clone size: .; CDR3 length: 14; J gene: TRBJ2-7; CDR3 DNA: TGCGCCAGCAGCTCGGGACAGGGGCGTCCGGAGCAGTACTTC; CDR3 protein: CASSSGQGRPEQYF
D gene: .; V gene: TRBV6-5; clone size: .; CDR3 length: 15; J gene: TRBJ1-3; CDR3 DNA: TGTGCCAGCAGTAACAGGCAATCCTCTGGAAACACCATATATTTT; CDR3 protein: CASSNRQSSGNTIYF
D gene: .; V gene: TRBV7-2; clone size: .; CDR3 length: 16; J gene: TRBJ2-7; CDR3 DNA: TGTGCCAGCAGCTTAGTAGGGGACGGGCAGACCTACGAGCAGTACTTC; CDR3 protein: CASSLVGDGQTYEQYF
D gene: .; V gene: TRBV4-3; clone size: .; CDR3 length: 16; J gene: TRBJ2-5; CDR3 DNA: TGCGCCAGCAGCCAAGGCTCTCGTCTTAGTCAAGAGACCCAGTACTTC; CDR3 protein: CASSQGSRLSQETQYF
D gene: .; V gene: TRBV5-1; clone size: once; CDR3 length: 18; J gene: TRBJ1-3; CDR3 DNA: TGCGCCAGCAGCTTAGACCCCCCGGACAGAAACTCTGGAAACACCATATATTTT; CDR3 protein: CASSLDPPDRNSGNTIYF
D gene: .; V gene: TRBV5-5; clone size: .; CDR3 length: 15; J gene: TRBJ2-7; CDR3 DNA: TGTGCCAGCAGACTCGAGGGGGGGCCCTCCTACGAGCAGTACTTC; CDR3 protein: CASRLEGGPSYEQYF
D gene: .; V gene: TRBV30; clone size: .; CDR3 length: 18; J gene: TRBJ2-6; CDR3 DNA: TGTGCCTGGAGTACGCCTCGTTTTGGTCGGACTGGGGCCAACGTCCTGACTTTC; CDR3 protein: CAWSTPRFGRTGANVLTF